This T cell receptor beta chain was sequenced in a study of blood T cell repertoires in COVID-19. The wider study: Italy, Spain and the United States were the sources of the convalescent and acute COVID-19 samples.

Germline lookup yields CDR1 SNHLY and CDR2 FYNNEI. The CDR3 sequence is 14 residues long. V shed 6 bases, J shed 6 bases, and the junction held 7 bases outside the gene matches. Assay used: immunoSEQ multiplex PCR; TCRdb lists only in-frame clones, some missing. Found here are 150,000 to 200,000 clones, approximately 86% of them singletons; the top ten hold over 7%. The receptor was derived from a man aged 45-65 years with active or convalescent COVID-19. The chain links TRBV2 to TRBJ1-4, with TRBD1 identical over 7 bases. The sequenced material came from peripheral blood. The CDR3 nucleotides are TGTGCCAGCAGAATACAACAGGGGTATGAAAAACTGTTTTTT. This encodes CASRIQQGYEKLFF.